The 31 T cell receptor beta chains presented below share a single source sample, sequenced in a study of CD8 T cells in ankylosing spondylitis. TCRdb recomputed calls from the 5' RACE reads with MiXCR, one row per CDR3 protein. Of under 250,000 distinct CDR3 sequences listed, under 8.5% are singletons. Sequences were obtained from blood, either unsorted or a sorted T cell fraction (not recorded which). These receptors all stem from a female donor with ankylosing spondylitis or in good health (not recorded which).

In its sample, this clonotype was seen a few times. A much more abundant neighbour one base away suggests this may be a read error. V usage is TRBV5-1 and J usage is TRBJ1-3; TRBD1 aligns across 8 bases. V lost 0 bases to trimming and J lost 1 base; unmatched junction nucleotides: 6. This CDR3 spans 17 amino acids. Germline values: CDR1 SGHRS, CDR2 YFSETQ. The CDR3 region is CASSLARGPTSGNTIYF. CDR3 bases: TGCGCCAGCAGCTTGGCCAGGGGGCCTACTTCTGGAAACACCATATATTTT.

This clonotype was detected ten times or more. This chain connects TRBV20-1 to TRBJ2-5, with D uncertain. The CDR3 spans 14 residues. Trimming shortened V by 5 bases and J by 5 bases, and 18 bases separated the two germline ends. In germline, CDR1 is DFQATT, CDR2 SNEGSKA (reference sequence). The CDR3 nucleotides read TGCAGTGCTTTCGCATCCCCGATCGGGGAGACCCAGTACTTC. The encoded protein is CSAFASPIGETQYF.

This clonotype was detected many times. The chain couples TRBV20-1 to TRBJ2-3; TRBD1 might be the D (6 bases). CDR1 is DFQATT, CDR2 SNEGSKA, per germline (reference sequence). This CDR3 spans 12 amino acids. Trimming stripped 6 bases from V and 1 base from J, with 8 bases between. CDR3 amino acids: CSAHRGTDTQYF. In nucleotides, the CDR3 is TGCAGTGCCCACAGGGGCACAGATACGCAGTATTTT.

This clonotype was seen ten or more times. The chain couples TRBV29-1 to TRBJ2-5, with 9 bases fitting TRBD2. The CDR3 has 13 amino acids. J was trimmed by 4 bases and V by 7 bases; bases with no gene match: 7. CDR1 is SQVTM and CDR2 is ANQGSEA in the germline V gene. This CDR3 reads CSASTSGRETQYF. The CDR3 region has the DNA TGCAGCGCCTCGACTAGCGGTCGAGAGACCCAGTACTTC.

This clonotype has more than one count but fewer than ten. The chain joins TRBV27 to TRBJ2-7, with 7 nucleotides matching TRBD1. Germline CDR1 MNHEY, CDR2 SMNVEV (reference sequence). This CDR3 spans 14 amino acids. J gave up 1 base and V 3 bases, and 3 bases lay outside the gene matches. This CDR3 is CASSFLTGSYEQYF. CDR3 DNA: TGTGCCAGCAGTTTCCTGACAGGGTCCTACGAGCAGTACTTC.

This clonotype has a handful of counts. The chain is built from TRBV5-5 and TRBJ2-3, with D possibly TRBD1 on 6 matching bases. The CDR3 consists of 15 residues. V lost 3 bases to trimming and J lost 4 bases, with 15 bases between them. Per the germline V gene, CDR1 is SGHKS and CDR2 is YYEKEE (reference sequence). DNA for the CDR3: TGTGCCAGCAGCTCCCCGGACAGAGGGGCAGATACGCAGTATTTT. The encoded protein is CASSSPDRGADTQYF.

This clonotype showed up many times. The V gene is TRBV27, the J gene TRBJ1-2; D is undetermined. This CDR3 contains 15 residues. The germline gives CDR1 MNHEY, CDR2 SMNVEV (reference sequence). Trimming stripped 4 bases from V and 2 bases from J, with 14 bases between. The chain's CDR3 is CASSSPATENYGYTF. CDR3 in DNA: TGTGCCAGCAGTTCGCCCGCGACGGAAAACTATGGCTACACCTTC.

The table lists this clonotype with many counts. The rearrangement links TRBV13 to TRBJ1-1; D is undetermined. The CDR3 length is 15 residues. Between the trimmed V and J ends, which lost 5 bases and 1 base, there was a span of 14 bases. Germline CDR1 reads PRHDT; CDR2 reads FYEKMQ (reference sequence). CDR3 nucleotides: TGTGCCAGCAGCCGCAGATCGGAGGGGAACACTGAAGCTTTCTTT. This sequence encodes CASSRRSEGNTEAFF.

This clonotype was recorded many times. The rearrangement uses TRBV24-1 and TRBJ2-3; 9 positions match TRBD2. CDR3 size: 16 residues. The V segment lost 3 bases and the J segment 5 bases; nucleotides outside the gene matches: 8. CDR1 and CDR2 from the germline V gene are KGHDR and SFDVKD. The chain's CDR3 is CATSDAREGSGDTQYF. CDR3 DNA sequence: TGTGCCACCAGTGATGCGCGGGAGGGTAGCGGAGATACGCAGTATTTT.

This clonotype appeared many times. CDR3 in amino acids: CASSLGTSGFSYNEQFF. For the CDR3, the DNA is TGCGCCAGCAGCTTGGGTACTAGCGGGTTCTCCTACAATGAGCAGTTCTTC. The J gene is TRBJ2-1, the V gene TRBV5-1, with TRBD2 matching over 9 bases. This CDR3 is built from 17 residues. After removal of 0 bases from V and 0 bases from J, the junction contained 4 bases not matched to a gene. Germline V CDR1 and CDR2: SGHRS, YFSETQ.

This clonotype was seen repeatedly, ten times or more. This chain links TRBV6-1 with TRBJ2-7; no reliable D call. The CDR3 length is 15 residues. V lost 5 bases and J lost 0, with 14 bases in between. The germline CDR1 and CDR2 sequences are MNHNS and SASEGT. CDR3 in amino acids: CASSQEEYPSYEQYF. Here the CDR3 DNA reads TGTGCCAGCAGTCAAGAAGAATACCCCTCCTACGAGCAGTACTTC.

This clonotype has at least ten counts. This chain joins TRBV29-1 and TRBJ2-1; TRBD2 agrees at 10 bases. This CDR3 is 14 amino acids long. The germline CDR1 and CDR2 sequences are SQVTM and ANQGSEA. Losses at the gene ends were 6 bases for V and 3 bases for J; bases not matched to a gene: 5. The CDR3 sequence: CSVVLAGNYNEQFF. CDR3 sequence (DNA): TGCAGCGTCGTACTAGCGGGAAACTACAATGAGCAGTTCTTC.

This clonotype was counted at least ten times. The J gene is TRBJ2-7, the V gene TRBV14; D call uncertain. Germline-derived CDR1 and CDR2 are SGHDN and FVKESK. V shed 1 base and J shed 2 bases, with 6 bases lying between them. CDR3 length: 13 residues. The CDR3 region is CASSQAVAYEQYF. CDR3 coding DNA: TGTGCCAGCAGCCAAGCCGTGGCCTACGAGCAGTACTTC.

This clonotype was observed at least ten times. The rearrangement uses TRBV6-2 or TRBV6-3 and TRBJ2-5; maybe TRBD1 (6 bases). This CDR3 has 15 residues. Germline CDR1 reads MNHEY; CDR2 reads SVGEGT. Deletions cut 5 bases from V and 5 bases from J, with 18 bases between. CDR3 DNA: TGTGCCAGCAGTCTCGGACAGTTTCCCATGGAGACCCAGTACTTC. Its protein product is CASSLGQFPMETQYF.

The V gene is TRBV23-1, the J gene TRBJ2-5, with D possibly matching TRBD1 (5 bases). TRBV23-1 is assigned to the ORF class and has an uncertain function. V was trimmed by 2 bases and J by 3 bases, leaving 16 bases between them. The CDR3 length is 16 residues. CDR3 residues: CASSQRRGRKEETQYF. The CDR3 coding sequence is TGCGCCAGCAGTCAACGTAGGGGCAGAAAGGAAGAGACCCAGTACTTC.

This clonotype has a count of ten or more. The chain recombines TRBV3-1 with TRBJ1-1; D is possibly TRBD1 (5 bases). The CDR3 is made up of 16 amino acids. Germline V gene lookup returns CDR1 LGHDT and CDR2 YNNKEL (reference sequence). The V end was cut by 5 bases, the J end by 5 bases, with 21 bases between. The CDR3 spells CASSFGAASLGTEAFF. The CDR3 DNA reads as TGTGCCAGCAGCTTCGGGGCAGCCTCCCTGGGGACTGAAGCTTTCTTT.

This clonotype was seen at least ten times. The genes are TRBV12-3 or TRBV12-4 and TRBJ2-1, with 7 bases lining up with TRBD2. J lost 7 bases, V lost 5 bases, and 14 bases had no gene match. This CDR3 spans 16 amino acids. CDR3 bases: TGTGCCAGCAGTCCTCGCGGGGCTAGCGGAGGAAATGAGCAGTTCTTC. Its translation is CASSPRGASGGNEQFF.

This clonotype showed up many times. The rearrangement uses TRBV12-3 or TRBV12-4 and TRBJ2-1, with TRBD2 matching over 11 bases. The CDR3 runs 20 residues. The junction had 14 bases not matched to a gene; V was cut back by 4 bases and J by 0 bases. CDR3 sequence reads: CASSSTPGTSGQSSYNEQFF. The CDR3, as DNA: TGTGCCAGCAGTTCCACCCCCGGGACTAGCGGCCAGAGCTCCTACAATGAGCAGTTCTTC.

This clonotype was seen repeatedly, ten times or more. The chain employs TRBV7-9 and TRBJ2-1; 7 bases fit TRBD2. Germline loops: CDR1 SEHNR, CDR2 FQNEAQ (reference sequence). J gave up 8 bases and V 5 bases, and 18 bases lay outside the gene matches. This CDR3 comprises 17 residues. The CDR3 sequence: CASSLFNSGPDMDEQFF. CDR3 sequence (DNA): TGTGCCAGCAGCCTTTTTAATAGCGGGCCTGATATGGATGAGCAGTTCTTC.

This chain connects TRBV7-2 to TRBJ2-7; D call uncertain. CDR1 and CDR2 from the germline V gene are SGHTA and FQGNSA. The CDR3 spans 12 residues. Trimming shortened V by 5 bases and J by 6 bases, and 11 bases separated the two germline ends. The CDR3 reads CASSPGRGEQYF. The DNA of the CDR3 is TGTGCCAGCAGCCCCGGGCGTGGCGAGCAGTACTTC.

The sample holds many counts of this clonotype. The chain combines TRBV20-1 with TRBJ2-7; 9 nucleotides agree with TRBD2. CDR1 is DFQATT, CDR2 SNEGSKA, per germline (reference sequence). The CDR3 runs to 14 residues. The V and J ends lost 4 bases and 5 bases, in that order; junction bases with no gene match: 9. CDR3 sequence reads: CSATTPGTSNEQYF. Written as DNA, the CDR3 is TGCAGTGCTACCACCCCCGGGACTAGCAACGAGCAGTACTTC.

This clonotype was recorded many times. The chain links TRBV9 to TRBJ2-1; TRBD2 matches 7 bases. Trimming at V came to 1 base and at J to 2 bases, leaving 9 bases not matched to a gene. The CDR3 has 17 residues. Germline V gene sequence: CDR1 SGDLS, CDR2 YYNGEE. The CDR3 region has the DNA TGTGCCAGCAGCGTACTTCATAGCGGGTTGGCCTACAATGAGCAGTTCTTC. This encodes CASSVLHSGLAYNEQFF.

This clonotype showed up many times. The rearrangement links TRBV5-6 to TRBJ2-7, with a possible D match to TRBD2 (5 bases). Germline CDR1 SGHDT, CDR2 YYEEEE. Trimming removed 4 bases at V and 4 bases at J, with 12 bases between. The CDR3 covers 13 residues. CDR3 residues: CASSGSVGYEQYF. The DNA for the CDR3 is TGTGCCAGCAGCGGGAGCGTGGGGTACGAGCAGTACTTC. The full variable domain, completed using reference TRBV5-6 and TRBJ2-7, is DAGVTQSPTHLIKTRGQQVTLRCSPKSGHDTVSWYQQALGQGPQFIFQYYEEEERQRGNFPDRFSGHQFPNYSSELNVNALLLGDSALYLCASSGSVGYEQYFGPGTRLTVT.

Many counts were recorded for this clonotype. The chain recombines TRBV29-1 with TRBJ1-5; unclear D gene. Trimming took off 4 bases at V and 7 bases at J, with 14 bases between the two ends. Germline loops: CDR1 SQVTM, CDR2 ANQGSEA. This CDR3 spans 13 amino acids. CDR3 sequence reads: CSVGAGVLQPQHF. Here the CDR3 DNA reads TGCAGCGTTGGGGCTGGGGTGTTGCAGCCCCAGCATTTT. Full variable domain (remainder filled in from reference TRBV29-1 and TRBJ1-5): SAVISQKPSRDICQRGTSLTIQCQVDSQVTMMFWYRQQPGQSLTLIATANQGSEATYESGFVIDKFPISRPNLTFSTLTVSNMSPEDSSIYLCSVGAGVLQPQHFGDGTRLSIL.

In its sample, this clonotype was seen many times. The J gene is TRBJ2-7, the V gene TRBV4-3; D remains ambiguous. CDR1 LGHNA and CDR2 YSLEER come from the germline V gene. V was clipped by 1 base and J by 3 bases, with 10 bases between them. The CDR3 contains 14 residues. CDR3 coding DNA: TGCGCCAGCAGCCAAGGATACGGCAGCTACGAGCAGTACTTC. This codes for CASSQGYGSYEQYF.

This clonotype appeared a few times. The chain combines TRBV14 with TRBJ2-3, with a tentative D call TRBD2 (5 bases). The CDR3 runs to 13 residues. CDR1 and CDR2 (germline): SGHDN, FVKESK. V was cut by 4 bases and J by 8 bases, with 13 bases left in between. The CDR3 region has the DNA TGTGCCAGCAGCCCGCGGCCCGGAGGTACGCAGTATTTT. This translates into CASSPRPGGTQYF.

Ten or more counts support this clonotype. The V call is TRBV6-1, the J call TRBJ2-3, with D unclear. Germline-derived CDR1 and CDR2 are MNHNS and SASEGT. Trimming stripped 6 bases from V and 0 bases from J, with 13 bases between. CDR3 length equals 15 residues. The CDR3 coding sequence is TGTGCCAGCAGCAAGAGGACGCCTAGCACAGATACGCAGTATTTT. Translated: CASSKRTPSTDTQYF.

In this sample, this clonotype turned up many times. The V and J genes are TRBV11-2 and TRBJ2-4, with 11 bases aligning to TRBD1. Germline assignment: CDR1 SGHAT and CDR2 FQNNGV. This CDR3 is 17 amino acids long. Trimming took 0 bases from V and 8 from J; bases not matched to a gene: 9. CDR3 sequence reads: CASSLDTGQGAMDIQYF. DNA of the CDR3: TGTGCCAGCAGCTTAGATACAGGACAGGGGGCTATGGACATTCAGTACTTC.

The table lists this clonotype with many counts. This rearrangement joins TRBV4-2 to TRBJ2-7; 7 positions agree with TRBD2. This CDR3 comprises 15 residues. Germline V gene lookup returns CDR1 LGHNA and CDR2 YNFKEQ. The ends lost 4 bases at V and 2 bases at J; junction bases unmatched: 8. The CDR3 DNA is TGTGCCAGCAGCCCTAGGGCGGGAGTGGCCTACGAGCAGTACTTC. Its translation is CASSPRAGVAYEQYF.

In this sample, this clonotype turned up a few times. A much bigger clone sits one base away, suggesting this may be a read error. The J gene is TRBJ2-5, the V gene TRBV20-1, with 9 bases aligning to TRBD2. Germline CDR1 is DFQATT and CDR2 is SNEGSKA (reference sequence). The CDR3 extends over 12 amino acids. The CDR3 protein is CSALSGREAQYF. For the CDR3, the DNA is TGCAGTGCTCTTAGCGGGAGAGAGGCCCAGTACTTC.

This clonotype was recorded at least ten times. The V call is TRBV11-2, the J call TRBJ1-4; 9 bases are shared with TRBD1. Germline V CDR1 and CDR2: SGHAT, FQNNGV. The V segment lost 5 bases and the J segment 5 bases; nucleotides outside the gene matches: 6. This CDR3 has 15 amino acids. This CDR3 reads CASSPPGTGNEKLFF. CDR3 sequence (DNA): TGTGCCAGCAGCCCCCCCGGGACAGGGAATGAAAAACTGTTTTTT.